These T cell receptor beta chains were read from a single sample in a study of human T cells and chemical hapten exposure. In TCRdb, the RACE reads were re-called with MiXCR into one record per CDR3 protein. The data show 300,000 to 400,000 distinct CDR3 sequences, approximately 5.1% seen once. The source material was whole blood, sampled in connection with sensitization to the hapten diphenylcyclopropenone (DPC). The receptors were gathered from a woman aged 45-65 years with alopecia areata. Some clones in this sample may be carry-over from other donors' samples. Each CDR3 is given with its conserved first and last residue. D genes are given only for firm matches. A clone size is listed for some rows: how often the clone was seen (once, few, many), or a class if it is expanded.

v_call	d_call	clone_size	j_call	cdr3_aa	cdr3_nt
TRBV7-9	TRBD1	few	TRBJ1-5	CASSNSRQGGNQPQHF	TGTGCCAGCAGCAACTCTCGACAGGGAGGAAATCAGCCCCAGCATTTT
TRBV3-1	NA	few	TRBJ2-5	CASSQGLREETQYF	TGTGCCAGCAGCCAGGGGCTGAGGGAAGAGACCCAGTACTTC
TRBV5-1	NA	NA	TRBJ2-3	CASSSGAFTDTQYF	TGCGCCAGCAGCTCCGGGGCTTTCACAGATACGCAGTATTTT
TRBV6-5	NA	many	TRBJ2-2	CASSYSTPPGELFF	TGTGCCAGCAGTTACTCGACGCCCCCCGGGGAGCTGTTTTTT
TRBV27	TRBD1	NA	TRBJ2-1	CASSLTGGPLNEQFF	TGTGCCAGCAGTTTGACAGGGGGGCCCCTCAATGAGCAGTTCTTC
TRBV3-1	NA	many	TRBJ2-1	CASSQAGGISYNEQFF	TGTGCCAGCAGCCAAGCAGGCGGGATATCCTACAATGAGCAGTTCTTC
TRBV14	TRBD1	NA	TRBJ1-1	CASSRDRGQGEAFF	TGTGCCAGCAGCCGAGACAGGGGGCAAGGTGAAGCTTTCTTT
TRBV12-3/TRBV12-4	TRBD2	NA	TRBJ2-3	CASSFLSASGNTQYF	TGTGCCAGCAGTTTTCTGTCGGCTAGCGGGAATACGCAGTATTTT
TRBV20-1	TRBD1	few	TRBJ2-1	CSAKGVRQGDEQFF	TGCAGTGCTAAGGGGGTCCGCCAGGGGGATGAGCAGTTCTTC
TRBV3-1	NA	many	TRBJ2-3	CASSQGVGTDTQYF	TGTGCCAGCAGCCAAGGAGTGGGGACAGATACGCAGTATTTT
TRBV6-6	NA	NA	TRBJ1-2	CASSYSEYGYTF	TGTGCCAGCAGTTACTCCGAATATGGCTACACCTTC
TRBV5-6	TRBD1	few	TRBJ1-2	CASSLAQGASGYTF	TGTGCCAGCAGCTTGGCACAGGGGGCAAGTGGCTACACCTTC
TRBV7-9	NA	NA	TRBJ1-1	CASSFTKRDTEAFF	TGTGCCAGCAGCTTTACAAAACGGGACACTGAAGCTTTCTTT
TRBV30	NA	NA	TRBJ2-5	CAWSVRLEGTQYF	TGTGCCTGGAGTGTACGGCTAGAGGGGACCCAGTACTTC
TRBV30	NA	few	TRBJ2-3	CAWVVIMGDTQYF	TGTGCCTGGGTCGTAATTATGGGAGATACGCAGTATTTT
TRBV7-9	TRBD1	many	TRBJ2-3	CASSQGADLYTDTQYF	TGTGCCAGCAGCCAGGGGGCTGATCTATACACAGATACGCAGTATTTT
TRBV7-2	NA	NA	TRBJ2-3	CASSQALPQYF	TGTGCCAGCAGCCAAGCTCTTCCGCAGTATTTT
TRBV6-5	TRBD2	many	TRBJ2-1	CASSPVLAGGKNEQFF	TGTGCCAGCAGCCCCGTCCTGGCGGGGGGAAAGAATGAGCAGTTCTTC
TRBV28	NA	few	TRBJ2-5	CASLSTGSRIKETQYF	TGTGCCAGCCTCTCGACAGGCTCAAGGATTAAAGAGACCCAGTACTTC
TRBV7-9	TRBD2	few	TRBJ2-7	CASSFRLGTSGKVVNEQYF	TGTGCCAGCAGCTTCCGCCTAGGGACTAGCGGGAAAGTGGTGAACGAGCAGTACTTC
TRBV29-1	NA	few	TRBJ2-7	CSVEEPLAGYEQYF	TGCAGCGTTGAAGAGCCCTTAGCTGGCTACGAGCAGTACTTC
TRBV29-1	NA	many	TRBJ2-3	CSVGIGRADTQYF	TGCAGCGTCGGAATTGGGCGGGCAGATACGCAGTATTTT
TRBV9	NA	NA	TRBJ1-2	CASSVGEGYHGYIF	TGTGCCAGCAGCGTAGGAGAAGGGTACCATGGCTACATCTTC
TRBV19	NA	many	TRBJ2-7	CASSMRSGRTYEQYF	TGTGCCAGTAGTATGAGGTCAGGGCGTACCTACGAGCAGTACTTC
TRBV7-2	TRBD2	NA	TRBJ2-2	CASHLKASGGELFF	TGTGCCAGCCACTTAAAGGCTAGCGGGGGGGAGCTGTTTTTT
TRBV6-2/TRBV6-3	NA	many	TRBJ2-5	CASSRRGETQYF	TGTGCCAGCAGCCGGAGGGGAGAGACCCAGTACTTC
TRBV6-4	NA	many	TRBJ2-3	CASSDPRRQGRTDTQYF	TGTGCCAGCAGTGACCCCAGGCGGCAGGGTCGCACAGATACGCAGTATTTT
TRBV4-1	NA	many	TRBJ2-5	CASSQGGALQETQYF	TGCGCCAGCAGCCAAGGAGGGGCGCTCCAAGAGACCCAGTACTTC
TRBV20-1	NA	few	TRBJ1-1	CSLSSRGMNTEAFF	TGCAGTCTATCTAGTCGGGGGATGAACACTGAAGCTTTCTTT
TRBV7-8	TRBD1	many	TRBJ1-5	CASSSDGQGADQPQHF	TGTGCCAGCAGCTCAGATGGACAGGGGGCCGATCAGCCCCAGCATTTT
TRBV27	NA	NA	TRBJ1-1	CASSLYREGTEAFF	TGTGCCAGCAGTTTATATCGCGAGGGGACTGAAGCTTTCTTT
TRBV6-6	TRBD1	NA	TRBJ2-3	CASSFPGQGRAQYF	TGTGCCAGCAGTTTCCCGGGACAGGGGAGGGCGCAGTATTTT
TRBV30	TRBD2	NA	TRBJ2-5	CAWGREFSGRGGETQYF	TGTGCCTGGGGCCGGGAATTTAGCGGGAGAGGAGGGGAGACCCAGTACTTC
TRBV3-1	TRBD2	many	TRBJ2-3	CASSRLAGGTDTQYF	TGTGCCAGCAGCCGCCTAGCGGGGGGCACAGATACGCAGTATTTT
TRBV7-2	NA	many	TRBJ2-1	CASSHSTRPSLNEQFF	TGTGCCAGCAGCCATTCTACCAGACCGTCACTAAATGAGCAGTTCTTC
TRBV5-1	TRBD2	few	TRBJ2-3	CASSLDGSGRAWGTDTQYF	TGCGCCAGCAGCTTGGACGGTAGCGGGAGGGCCTGGGGCACAGATACGCAGTATTTT
TRBV29-1	NA	once	TRBJ2-5	CSVISETQYF	TGCAGCGTTATTAGTGAGACCCAGTACTTC
TRBV20-1	TRBD2	few	TRBJ2-1	CSASDPGGSSYNEQFF	TGCAGTGCTAGTGATCCCGGGGGGAGCTCCTACAATGAGCAGTTCTTC
TRBV7-2	TRBD2	many	TRBJ2-3	CASSWSGRAIDTQYF	TGTGCCAGCAGCTGGAGCGGGAGGGCCATCGATACGCAGTATTTT
TRBV7-8	NA	few	TRBJ1-5	CASIESRRESNQPQHF	TGTGCCAGCATCGAAAGCAGACGGGAAAGCAATCAGCCCCAGCATTTT
TRBV7-6	NA	many	TRBJ1-3	CASSPGTGNTIYF	TGTGCCAGCTCCCCGGGGACAGGAAACACCATATATTTT
TRBV28	NA	few	TRBJ1-1	CASSPGDRNTEAFF	TGTGCCAGCAGTCCAGGTGACAGGAACACTGAAGCTTTCTTT
TRBV20-1	TRBD2	NA	TRBJ2-1	CSARTLAGASYNEQFF	TGCAGTGCTAGAACATTAGCGGGGGCTTCCTACAATGAGCAGTTCTTC
TRBV11-2	NA	many	TRBJ2-7	CASSKPGGSSYEQYF	TGTGCCAGCAGCAAACCCGGCGGTTCCTCCTACGAGCAGTACTTC
TRBV7-9	TRBD1	many	TRBJ2-1	CASSVVGTGAYNEQFF	TGTGCCAGCAGCGTAGTCGGGACAGGCGCTTACAATGAGCAGTTCTTC
TRBV25-1	NA	many	TRBJ1-1	CASSDMGGAEAFF	TGTGCCAGCAGTGATATGGGAGGGGCTGAAGCTTTCTTT
TRBV12-3/TRBV12-4	NA	few	TRBJ1-1	CASSWARGVNTEAFF	TGTGCCAGCAGTTGGGCCCGGGGGGTCAACACTGAAGCTTTCTTT
TRBV12-5	TRBD1	NA	TRBJ1-1	CASDPSGTGDTFF	TGTGCTAGTGATCCTTCCGGGACAGGGGATACTTTCTTT
TRBV12-3/TRBV12-4	NA	many	TRBJ2-3	CASSAADTQYF	TGTGCCAGCAGTGCGGCAGATACGCAGTATTTT
TRBV7-9	NA	many	TRBJ2-1	CASSPEAGSNYNEQFF	TGTGCCAGCAGCCCAGAGGCGGGGTCCAATTACAATGAGCAGTTCTTC
TRBV3-1	NA	many	TRBJ1-4	CASSQENIRTNEKLFF	TGTGCCAGCAGCCAAGAGAACATCCGAACTAATGAAAAACTGTTTTTT
TRBV4-2	NA	many	TRBJ2-1	CASSHPSRDEQFF	TGTGCCAGCAGCCACCCCTCCAGGGATGAGCAGTTCTTC
TRBV20-1	NA	few	TRBJ1-6	CSAIQSKLNSYNSPLHF	TGCAGTGCTATCCAAAGTAAACTAAACTCCTATAATTCACCCCTCCACTTT
TRBV6-6	NA	few	TRBJ1-6	CASSSTPGAPDSPLHF	TGTGCCAGCAGCTCCACCCCAGGGGCCCCGGATTCACCCCTCCACTTT
TRBV27	NA	many	TRBJ2-7	CASSLIGGYEQYF	TGTGCCAGCAGTTTAATAGGGGGCTACGAGCAGTACTTC
TRBV29-1	TRBD1	many	TRBJ1-2	CSVGTGMDYTF	TGCAGCGTTGGGACAGGGATGGACTACACCTTC
TRBV6-1	NA	few	TRBJ1-2	CASSVGRYGYTF	TGTGCCAGCAGCGTAGGGCGCTATGGCTACACCTTC
TRBV5-1	NA	NA	TRBJ1-6	CASSLAGGAGNGSPLHF	TGCGCCAGCAGCTTGGCTGGGGGGGCCGGTAATGGTTCACCCCTCCACTTT
TRBV29-1	NA	few	TRBJ2-7	CSGRTGSVGGSYEQYF	TGCAGCGGCCGGACAGGGTCGGTGGGCGGGAGCTACGAGCAGTACTTC
TRBV30	NA	NA	TRBJ2-5	CAWTFRGETQYF	TGTGCCTGGACCTTCAGGGGTGAGACCCAGTACTTC